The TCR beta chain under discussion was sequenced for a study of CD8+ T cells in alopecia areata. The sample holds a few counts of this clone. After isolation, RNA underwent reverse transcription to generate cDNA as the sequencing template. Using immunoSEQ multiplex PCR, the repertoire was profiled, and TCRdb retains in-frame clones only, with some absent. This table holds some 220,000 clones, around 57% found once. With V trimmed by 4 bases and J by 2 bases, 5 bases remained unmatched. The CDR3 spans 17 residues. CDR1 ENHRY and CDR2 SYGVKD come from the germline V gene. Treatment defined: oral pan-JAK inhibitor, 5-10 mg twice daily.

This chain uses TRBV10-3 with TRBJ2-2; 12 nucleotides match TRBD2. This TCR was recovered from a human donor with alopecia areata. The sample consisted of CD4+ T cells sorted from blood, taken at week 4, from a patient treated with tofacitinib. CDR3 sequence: CAISGGLAGFNTGELFF. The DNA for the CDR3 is TGTGCCATCAGTGGCGGACTAGCGGGGTTTAACACCGGGGAGCTGTTTTTT.